This T cell receptor (beta chain) was recorded in a study of tumor and adjacent non-tumor tissue in lung cancer (dated by TCRdb to the late 2010s). General notes on the study: Patients with adenocarcinoma (approximately 12), squamous cell carcinoma (2) and small cell lung cancer (1) were included in the cohort. The approximately 15 patients were aged roughly 31 to 80 years, included ten or so men and 5 women, and had TNM stage I to III disease. Sequencing produced more than 100,000,000 productive TCRbeta reads in total, an average of about 4.17 million reads per sample. Bulk TCRbeta repertoires were compared between lung tumor tissue and matched distant non-tumor lung tissue obtained from 15 lung cancer patients. TCRbeta CDR3 sequencing was performed on about 30 paired specimens, with one tumor sample and one normal lung sample collected per patient. Here is what the overall study found, with its caveats: Neither the sequencing platform nor unique molecular identifiers are named or mentioned anywhere in the methods. The cohort had only about 16 patients, and the authors noted that larger samples and more detailed clinical data are needed. A significantly larger cumulative share of the repertoire was made up by the top 100 clones in normal lung than in tumor tissue. TCR diversity (inverse Simpson) was significantly higher in tumor than in normal lung tissue (roughly 430 vs 170, P = 0.0075, Mann-Whitney U test). Significantly higher TCR diversity was found in younger patients, and higher tumor TCR diversity was associated with shorter overall and disease-free survival. Peripheral blood was not sequenced, so blood TCRbeta repertoires in these lung cancer patients were not examined.

Points on this clonotype: The specificity of this receptor is unknown. Within one base of it there is no much larger clone, and no base qualities were kept.

Measured from the cysteine to the phenylalanine, the CDR3 is 15 residues long. The DNA shown is the 45-base CDR3, in frame from base 1. From a lookup of the germline V gene, CDR1 and CDR2 are SGHDT and YYEEEE. RNA was isolated from bulk, unsorted tissue, and RNA quality was assessed with a NanoDrop ND-1000 and an Agilent 2100. For the normal lung samples, distant non-tumor tissue was collected more than 3 cm away from the tumor edge. Donors were newly diagnosed lung cancer patients admitted for thoracic surgery in China between August and November 2014, without prior chemotherapy. The study excluded patients who had received radiotherapy or chemotherapy before or who had another cancer at the same time. Pieces of surgical tissue measuring roughly 1-2.1 cm3 were kept in RNAlater solution and held at -80 degrees C until needed. The library relied on multiplex PCR. The sequencer listed for this sample is Illumina HiSeq 2500. TCRbeta libraries were constructed through three rounds of nested PCR with primers (Table S4) according to protocols modified from ARM-PCR. PCR products of 200-500 bp were gel-excised and purified with the QIAquick gel extraction kit before sequencing. In the source study's methods: Reads were cleaned using Trimmomatic, were merged into complete CDR3 sequences using FLASH, and were assigned to V(D)J germline segments using MiTCR. VDJtools was used to compute clonal diversity as the inverse Simpson's index. A read counted as productive if the sequence was in-frame and lacked a premature stop codon. TCRdb took the public reads, trimmed them with fastp at Q25, ran MiXCR for clone calling and kept in-frame beta chains. Every entry covers one CDR3 protein and lists the most common genes and DNA from its rows. None of the V and J calls come from the authors' own analysis; TCRdb made them. For this sample there are approximately 53,000 distinct CDR3 sequences; about 80% appear just once. The ten largest clones represent 20% to 30% of the sample.

This chain is built from TRBV5-6 and TRBJ2-3; the D gene assignment is ambiguous. The clonotype was recovered from a woman in her sixties with non-small cell lung cancer. The sequencing sample was made of distant non-tumor lung tissue. The DNA is as follows: TGTGGCAGTAGCTTGGGGTCCCGTAGCACAGATACGCAGTATTTT. It specifies CGSSLGSRSTDTQYF.